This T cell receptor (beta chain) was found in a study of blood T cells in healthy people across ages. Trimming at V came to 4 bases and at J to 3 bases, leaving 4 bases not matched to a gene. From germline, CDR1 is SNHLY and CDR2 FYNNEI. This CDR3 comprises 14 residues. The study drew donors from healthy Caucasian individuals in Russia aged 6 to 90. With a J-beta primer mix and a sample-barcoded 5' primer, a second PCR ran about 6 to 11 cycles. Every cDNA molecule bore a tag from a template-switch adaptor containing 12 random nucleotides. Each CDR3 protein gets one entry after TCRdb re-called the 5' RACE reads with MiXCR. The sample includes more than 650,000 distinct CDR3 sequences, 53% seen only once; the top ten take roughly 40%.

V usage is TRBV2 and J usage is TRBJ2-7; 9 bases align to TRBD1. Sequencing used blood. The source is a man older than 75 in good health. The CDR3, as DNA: TGTGCCAGCAGTGGGACAGGGGTAGGCTACGAGCAGTACTTC. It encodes CASSGTGVGYEQYF. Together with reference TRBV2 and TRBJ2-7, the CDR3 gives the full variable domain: EPEVTQTPSHQVTQMGQEVILRCVPISNHLYFYWYRQILGQKVEFLVSFYNNEISEKSEIFDDQFSVERPDGSNFTLKIRSTKLEDSAMYFCASSGTGVGYEQYFGPGTRLTVT.